This T cell receptor beta chain was identified in a study of identical twins. Unique molecular identifiers were present on the cDNA, and a universal primer site came from template switching. MiXCR was run by TCRdb on the 5' RACE reads, yielding one entry per CDR3 protein. The table includes under 900,000 distinct CDR3 sequences, 12% detected once. Deletions cut 6 bases from V and 7 bases from J, with 15 bases between. This CDR3 is built from 13 residues. All donors were healthy Caucasians. Another study also made use of these data, one on yellow fever vaccine responses in identical twins.

The source of this sequence is a woman aged 18-35 years in good health. The rearrangement joins TRBV12-3 or TRBV12-4 to TRBJ1-2; no clear D. The sequenced sample was PBMCs. The CDR3 DNA is TGTGCCAGCAGGTTAACCGGGGTGGGTGGCTACACCTTC. It specifies CASRLTGVGGYTF.